In this sample, the clone carrying this TCR beta chain turned up many times. Antigen unknown. TCR beta CDR3 region amplification was performed from RNA transcripts. During a first-round RT-PCR of the TCR CDR3, the HTBI primer set was used. TCRdb re-called the multiplex PCR reads through MiXCR, storing one row per CDR3 protein. Of a few hundred thousand distinct CDR3 sequences in the sample, 17% were seen once. The CDR3 is 13 amino acids. The germline CDR1 and CDR2 sequences are MNHEY and SVGEGT. Trimming took 2 bases from V and 3 from J, leaving 7 bases between them. The data derive from a study of T cells in Graves' hyperthyroidism and ophthalmopathy. Looking at the study overall: Staff took peripheral blood when the initial diagnosis was made, before any treatment began.

Findings and limits, study-wide: Ophthalmopathy prediction by the model preceded onset by a median roughly 6.3 months.

Patients with ophthalmopathy all had a Clinical Activity Score of at least 3, a NOSPECS grade of at least 4 and duration under 3 months. The source of the PBMCs was around 9 ml of fresh peripheral blood. Sequencing was carried out using blood. The sequence came from a woman aged 55-70 years with Graves' ophthalmopathy. The rearrangement joins TRBV6-2 or TRBV6-3 to TRBJ2-5; tentative D call: TRBD1 (5 bases). CDR3 amino acids: CASSYGREETQYF. Written as DNA, the CDR3 is TGTGCCAGCAGTTACGGCAGGGAAGAGACCCAGTACTTC.